What follows describes a single T cell receptor (beta chain). The repertoire was sequenced with immunoSEQ multiplex PCR; TCRdb's copy has only in-frame clones and lacks some. The sample lists roughly 150,000 clones; roughly 89% were seen once. Regarding time point: blood 2 weeks post-SBRT. Indicated treatment: 15 Gy SBRT to primary tumor, nephrectomy 4 weeks later. This record belongs to a study of radiation and T cells in renal cell carcinoma. Here the sequenced sample was blood, taken from a patient whose treatment included radiotherapy and nephrectomy. The clonotype comes from a woman between 45 and 60 years old with renal cell carcinoma.

CDR3 amino acids: CASLLQGKGYTF. Written as DNA, the CDR3 is TGTGCCAGCCTTCTTCAGGGTAAAGGCTACACCTTC. J is TRBJ1-2 and V is TRBV2; tentative D call: TRBD1 (5 bases). CDR3 length: 12 amino acids. V was pared by 8 bases and J by 8 bases, with 15 bases between. Looked up from germline, CDR1 is SNHLY and CDR2 is FYNNEI.